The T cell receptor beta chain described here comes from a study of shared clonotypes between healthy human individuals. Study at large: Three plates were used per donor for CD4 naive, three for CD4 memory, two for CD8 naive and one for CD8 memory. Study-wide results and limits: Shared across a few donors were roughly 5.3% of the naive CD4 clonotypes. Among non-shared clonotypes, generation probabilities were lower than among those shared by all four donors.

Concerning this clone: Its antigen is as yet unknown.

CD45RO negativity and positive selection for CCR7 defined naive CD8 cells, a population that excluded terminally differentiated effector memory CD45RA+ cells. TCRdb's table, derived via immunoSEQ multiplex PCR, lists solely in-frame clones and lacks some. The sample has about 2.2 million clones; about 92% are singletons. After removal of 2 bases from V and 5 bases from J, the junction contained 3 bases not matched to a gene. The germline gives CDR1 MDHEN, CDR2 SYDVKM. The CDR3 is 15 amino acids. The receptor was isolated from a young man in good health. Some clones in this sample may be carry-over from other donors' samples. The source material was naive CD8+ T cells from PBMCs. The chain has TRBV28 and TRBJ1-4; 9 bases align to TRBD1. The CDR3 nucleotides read TGTGCCAGCAGTTTACCCGGACAGGGGAATGAAAAACTGTTTTTT. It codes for CASSLPGQGNEKLFF.